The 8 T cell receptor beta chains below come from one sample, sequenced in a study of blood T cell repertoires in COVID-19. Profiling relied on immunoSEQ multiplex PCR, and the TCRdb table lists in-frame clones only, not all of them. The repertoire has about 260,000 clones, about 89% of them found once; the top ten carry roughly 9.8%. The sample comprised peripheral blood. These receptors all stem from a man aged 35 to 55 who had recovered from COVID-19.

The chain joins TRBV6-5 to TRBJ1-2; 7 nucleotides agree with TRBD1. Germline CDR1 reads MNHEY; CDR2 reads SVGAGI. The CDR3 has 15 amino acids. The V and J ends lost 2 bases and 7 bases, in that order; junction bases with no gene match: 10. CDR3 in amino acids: CASSYSHRTGRGYTF. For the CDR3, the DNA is TGTGCCAGCAGTTACAGCCACCGGACAGGACGTGGCTACACCTTC.

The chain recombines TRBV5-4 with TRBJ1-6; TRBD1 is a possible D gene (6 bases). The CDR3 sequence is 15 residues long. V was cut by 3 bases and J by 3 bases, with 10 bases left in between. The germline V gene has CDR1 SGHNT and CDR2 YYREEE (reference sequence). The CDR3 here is CASSSRTDYNSPLHF. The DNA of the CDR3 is TGTGCCAGCAGCTCCAGGACAGACTATAATTCACCCCTCCACTTT. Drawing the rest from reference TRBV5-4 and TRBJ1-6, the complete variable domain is ETGVTQSPTHLIKTRGQQVTLRCSSQSGHNTVSWYQQALGQGPQFIFQYYREEENGRGNFPPRFSGLQFPNYSSELNVNALELDDSALYLCASSSRTDYNSPLHFGNGTRLTVT.

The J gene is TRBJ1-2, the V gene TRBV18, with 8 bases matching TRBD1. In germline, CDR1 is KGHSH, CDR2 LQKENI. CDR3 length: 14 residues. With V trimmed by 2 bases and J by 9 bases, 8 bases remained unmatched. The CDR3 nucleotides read TGTGCCAGCTCACCAGAACAGGGGGGAAGTAGCTACACCTTC. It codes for CASSPEQGGSSYTF.

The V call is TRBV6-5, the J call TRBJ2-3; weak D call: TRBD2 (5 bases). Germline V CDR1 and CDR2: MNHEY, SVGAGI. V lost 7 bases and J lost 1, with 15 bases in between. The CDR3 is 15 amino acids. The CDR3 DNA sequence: TGTGCCAGCACCCTCCCGGGGTCGGGCACAGATACGCAGTATTTT. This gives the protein CASTLPGSGTDTQYF.

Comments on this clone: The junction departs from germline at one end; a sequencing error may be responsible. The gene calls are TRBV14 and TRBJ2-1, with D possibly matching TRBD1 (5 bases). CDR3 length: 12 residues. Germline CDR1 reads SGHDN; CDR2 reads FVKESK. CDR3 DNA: TGTGCCAGCAGCCAAGCAGGGTTCGTGGTAGTCTTC. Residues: CASSQAGFVVVF.

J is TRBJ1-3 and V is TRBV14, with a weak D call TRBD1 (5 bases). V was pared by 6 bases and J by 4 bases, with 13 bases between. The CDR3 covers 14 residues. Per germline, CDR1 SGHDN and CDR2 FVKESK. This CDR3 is CASSPGGAGNTIYF. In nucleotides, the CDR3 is TGTGCCAGCAGTCCAGGTGGGGCCGGAAACACCATATATTTT.

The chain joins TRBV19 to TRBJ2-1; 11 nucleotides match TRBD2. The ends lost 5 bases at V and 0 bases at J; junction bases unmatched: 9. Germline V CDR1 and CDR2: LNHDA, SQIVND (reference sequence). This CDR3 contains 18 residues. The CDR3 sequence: CASSRGTSGSRSYNEQFF. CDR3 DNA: TGTGCCAGTAGTCGAGGGACTAGCGGTTCCCGCTCCTACAATGAGCAGTTCTTC.

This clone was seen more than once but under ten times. This CDR3 reads CASSPRGRSAAGELFF. The CDR3 DNA reads as TGTGCCAGCAGTCCAAGGGGTAGGAGCGCGGCCGGGGAGCTGTTTTTT. This sequence joins TRBV13 and TRBJ2-2; D might be TRBD1 (5 bases). Trimming left V 6 bases short and J 6 bases short, with 20 bases between. CDR1 PRHDT and CDR2 FYEKMQ come from the germline V gene (reference sequence). The CDR3 is 16 amino acids.